Presented here are 19 T cell receptor beta chains from one specimen sequenced in a study of cytomegalovirus exposure and HLA in healthy donors. A multiplex PCR was run with 60 Vbeta primers and 13 Jbeta primers. Measured with immunoSEQ multiplex PCR; TCRdb has only the in-frame clones, and not every one. The sample lists about 160,000 clones, 71% occurring once. Sequenced material: PBMCs. The source of these receptors is a woman aged 30 to 39 in good health and CMV-seronegative.

The rearrangement links TRBV7-3 to TRBJ2-2; tentatively, D is TRBD1 (6 bases). This CDR3 is 15 amino acids long. V lost 2 bases and J lost 0, with 7 bases in between. Germline V gives CDR1 SGHTA, CDR2 FQGTGA. As DNA, the CDR3 is TGTGCCAGCAGCTTAGGGACATCGAACACCGGGGAGCTGTTTTTT. Its protein is CASSLGTSNTGELFF. Drawing the rest from reference TRBV7-3 and TRBJ2-2, the complete variable domain is GAGVSQTPSNKVTEKGKYVELRCDPISGHTALYWYRQSLGQGPEFLIYFQGTGAADDSGLPNDRFFAVRPEGSVSTLKIQRTERGDSAVYLCASSLGTSNTGELFFGEGSRLTVL.

CDR3 in amino acids: CASRDRGAGNTEAFF. The CDR3 DNA reads as TGTGCCAGCAGGGACAGGGGGGCGGGTAACACTGAAGCTTTCTTT. The rearrangement joins TRBV2 to TRBJ1-1; 10 nucleotides agree with TRBD1. Germline lookup yields CDR1 SNHLY and CDR2 FYNNEI. V shed 6 bases, J shed 2 bases, and the junction held 6 bases outside the gene matches. The CDR3 runs 15 residues.

This clone was seen a few times. The chain couples TRBV4-3 to TRBJ2-7; D unresolved. The V end was cut by 4 bases, the J end by 0 bases, with 13 bases between. The CDR3 is 15 residues long. Germline lookup yields CDR1 LGHNA and CDR2 YSLEER. CDR3 region: CASSREVTISYEQYF. CDR3 DNA: TGCGCCAGCAGCCGAGAGGTAACAATCTCCTACGAGCAGTACTTC.

This chain links TRBV30 with TRBJ2-5, with 7 positions matching TRBD1. Trimming cost V 0 bases and J 2 bases; bases outside gene matches: 3. Germline V CDR1 and CDR2: GTSNPN, SVGIG (reference sequence). The CDR3 sequence is 14 residues long. CDR3 sequence reads: CAWSVLGQQETQYF. The DNA for the CDR3 is TGTGCCTGGAGTGTACTGGGACAGCAAGAGACCCAGTACTTC.

The chain is built from TRBV7-9 and TRBJ2-7; D is possibly TRBD2 (6 bases). The CDR3 has 16 amino acids. V lost 0 bases to trimming and J lost 0 bases, with 12 bases between them. Germline V gene data show CDR1 as SEHNR and CDR2 as FQNEAQ (reference sequence). The CDR3 DNA reads as TGTGCCAGCAGCTTAGCGGAGGGGAAACACTCCTACGAGCAGTACTTC. Translating it yields CASSLAEGKHSYEQYF.

This clone is a singleton in its sample. The J gene is TRBJ2-1, the V gene TRBV7-2, with TRBD2 matching over 13 bases. There are 16 residues in the CDR3. J was trimmed by 7 bases and V by 5 bases; bases with no gene match: 8. In germline, CDR1 is SGHTA, CDR2 FQGNSA. CDR3 in amino acids: CASSLIGTSGVNEQFF. The CDR3, as DNA: TGTGCCAGCAGCCTAATCGGGACTAGCGGGGTAAATGAGCAGTTCTTC.

The table lists this clone with a count of one. This chain links TRBV6-5 with TRBJ1-5; 7 nucleotides line up with TRBD1. Trimming removed 1 base from V and 0 bases from J; junction bases left unmatched: 3. CDR3 length: 16 amino acids. Germline CDR1 is MNHEY and CDR2 is SVGAGI. The CDR3 loop is CASSYLGGLSNQPQHF. The CDR3 nucleotides read TGTGCCAGCAGTTACTTAGGGGGCCTTAGCAATCAGCCCCAGCATTTT.

The chain carries TRBV4-3 and TRBJ1-4; D is uncertain. The V end lost 4 bases, the J end lost 7 bases, and 16 bases lay between the germline ends. The CDR3 is 15 amino acids. CDR1 and CDR2 from the germline V gene are LGHNA and YSLEER. CDR3: CASSPEGRSGEKLFF. The CDR3 DNA reads as TGCGCCAGCAGCCCGGAAGGGCGGAGCGGTGAAAAACTGTTTTTT.

This clone occurred a few times. The chain has TRBV5-5 and TRBJ1-2; D possibly corresponds to TRBD1 (6 bases). This CDR3 spans 13 amino acids. The germline gives CDR1 SGHKS, CDR2 YYEKEE (reference sequence). V lost 1 base to trimming and J lost 8 bases, with 12 bases between them. This CDR3 is CASSLKGQSGYTF. CDR3 DNA: TGTGCCAGCAGCTTGAAAGGACAGAGCGGCTACACCTTC.

The chain uses TRBV9 and TRBJ1-2; unclear D gene. The CDR3 loop spans 16 amino acids. The V gene's germline CDR1 is SGDLS and CDR2 YYNGEE. V lost 1 base and J lost 3, with 16 bases in between. CDR3 sequence (DNA): TGTGCCAGCAGCGTAACATCCTCATCCCTCCACTATGGCTACACCTTC. This sequence encodes CASSVTSSSLHYGYTF.

The V call is TRBV27, the J call TRBJ2-1, with 9 nucleotides matching TRBD2. With 5 bases clipped from V and 2 bases from J, the junction kept 4 bases outside the gene matches. The CDR3 extends over 15 amino acids. Germline V gives CDR1 MNHEY, CDR2 SMNVEV (reference sequence). For the CDR3, the DNA is TGTGCCAGCAGTATTGGGACTAGCCCCTACAATGAGCAGTTCTTC. Translated: CASSIGTSPYNEQFF.

The chain carries TRBV27 and TRBJ1-6, with TRBD1 identical over 9 bases. The CDR3 runs 15 residues. CDR1 is MNHEY, CDR2 SMNVEV, per germline (reference sequence). Losses at the gene ends were 6 bases for V and 9 bases for J; bases not matched to a gene: 9. The DNA of the CDR3 is TGTGCCAGCAGACCCGGGACAGGGAGAGGTTCACCCCTCCACTTT. Protein: CASRPGTGRGSPLHF.

The chain recombines TRBV30 with TRBJ2-3; TRBD2 agrees at 11 bases. The CDR3 has 14 amino acids. J gave up 2 bases and V 6 bases, and 4 bases lay outside the gene matches. Germline loops: CDR1 GTSNPN, CDR2 SVGIG (reference sequence). CDR3 protein: CACTTSGATDTQYF. CDR3 coding DNA: TGTGCCTGCACGACTAGCGGGGCCACAGATACGCAGTATTTT.

Only one count was recorded for this clone. The V and J genes are TRBV7-9 and TRBJ1-4; weak D call: TRBD1 (5 bases). In germline, CDR1 is SEHNR, CDR2 FQNEAQ (reference sequence). Trimming stripped 5 bases from V and 5 bases from J, with 12 bases between. CDR3 length: 14 amino acids. CDR3 DNA sequence: TGTGCCAGCAGCGCAGGGCAGTTCAATGAAAAACTGTTTTTT. This codes for CASSAGQFNEKLFF.

V is TRBV28 and J is TRBJ2-3; 9 nucleotides agree with TRBD2. This CDR3 spans 16 amino acids. Germline loops: CDR1 MDHEN, CDR2 SYDVKM. V lost 2 bases to trimming and J lost 6 bases; unmatched junction nucleotides: 9. The CDR3 sequence: CASSLIVGGRADTQYF. In DNA, the CDR3 is TGTGCCAGCAGTTTAATTGTGGGCGGGAGGGCCGATACGCAGTATTTT. Full variable domain (outside the CDR3, taken from reference TRBV28 and TRBJ2-3): DVKVTQSSRYLVKRTGEKVFLECVQDMDHENMFWYRQDPGLGLRLIYFSYDVKMKEKGDIPEGYSVSREKKERFSLILESASTNQTSMYLCASSLIVGGRADTQYFGPGTRLTVL.

This chain joins TRBV30 and TRBJ1-2, with TRBD1 matching 7 bases. The germline V gene encodes CDR1 GTSNPN and CDR2 SVGIG (reference sequence). The CDR3 is 11 residues long. With V trimmed by 4 bases and J by 10 bases, 6 bases remained unmatched. CDR3 loop: CAWNRTGLYTF. The DNA of the CDR3 is TGTGCCTGGAACCGGACAGGCCTCTACACCTTC.

This clone is a singleton in its sample. CDR3 region: CASSKYFQGGCEAFF. The DNA of the CDR3 is TGTGCCAGCAGCAAATATTTCCAGGGTGGTTGTGAAGCTTTCTTT. The V gene is TRBV21-1, the J gene TRBJ1-1; TRBD1, the table's D call, lacks a check against the DNA. TRBV21-1 is a pseudogene segment. This CDR3 has 15 amino acids.

This clone was observed a few times. The chain combines TRBV4-2 with TRBJ1-3, with D maybe TRBD1 (5 bases). The CDR3 length is 15 residues. V shed 1 base and J shed 7 bases, with 14 bases lying between them. CDR1 is LGHNA, CDR2 YNFKEQ, per germline. The CDR3 sequence is CASSQGGLRGNTIYF. CDR3 in DNA: TGTGCCAGCAGCCAAGGTGGTCTCCGGGGGAACACCATATATTTT.

The rearrangement links TRBV2 to TRBJ1-5; 9 bases are a match to TRBD1. Germline V CDR1 and CDR2: SNHLY, FYNNEI. V shed 7 bases, J shed 7 bases, and the junction held 5 bases outside the gene matches. The CDR3 covers 13 residues. CDR3 amino acids: CASTRTGAQPQHF. DNA for the CDR3: TGTGCCAGCACGCGGACAGGGGCCCAGCCCCAGCATTTT.